A selection of T cell receptor beta chains follows, all from one sample in a study of cytomegalovirus exposure and HLA in healthy donors. The protocol was immunoSEQ multiplex PCR, while the TCRdb copy is restricted to in-frame clones and leaves out a portion. The sample records around 280,000 clones, roughly 90% being singletons. Sequencing used PBMCs. The source of these receptors is a woman aged 18-29 years in good health and CMV-seronegative. Each CDR3 is given with its conserved first and last residue. A D gene is named only where the DNA matches it firmly. Part of the rows lack a size; the others show once, few, many or a class for expanded clones.

abundance	v_gene	d_gene	j_gene	CDR3aa	CDR3nt
-	TRBV13	-	TRBJ2-1	CASSLGSMYEQFF	TGTGCCAGCAGCTTAGGGAGTATGTATGAGCAGTTCTTC
-	TRBV6-1	TRBD1	TRBJ1-2	CASNLGQGYYGYTF	TGTGCCAGCAATTTAGGACAGGGATATTATGGCTACACCTTC
-	TRBV27	TRBD1	TRBJ1-2	CASSRTGVNYGYTF	TGTGCCAGCAGTCGTACAGGGGTTAACTATGGCTACACCTTC
-	TRBV7-2	TRBD2	TRBJ2-1	CASSLGGMGYNEQFF	TGTGCCAGCAGCCTCGGGGGGATGGGCTACAATGAGCAGTTCTTC
-	TRBV27	TRBD1	TRBJ1-6	CASPGQEESYNSPLHF	TGTGCCAGCCCCGGACAGGAGGAATCCTATAATTCACCCCTCCACTTT
-	TRBV7-9	-	TRBJ2-7	CASSLGSYEQYF	TGTGCCAGCAGCTTAGGTTCGTACGAGCAGTACTTC
few	TRBV4-1	-	TRBJ2-7	CASSPGLLLYEQYF	TGCGCCAGCAGCCCGGGACTCCTTCTTTACGAGCAGTACTTC
-	TRBV27	-	TRBJ2-2	CASSFFTGNTGELFF	TGTGCCAGCAGTTTCTTTACAGGGAACACCGGGGAGCTGTTTTTT
-	TRBV5-5	TRBD1	TRBJ1-1	CASSLAGDSYMNTEAFF	TGTGCCAGCAGCTTGGCGGGGGACAGCTACATGAACACTGAAGCTTTCTTT
-	TRBV5-4	TRBD1	TRBJ1-4	CASSSGQGNEKLFF	TGTGCCAGCAGCTCGGGACAGGGTAATGAAAAACTGTTTTTT
-	TRBV6-5	TRBD1	TRBJ2-7	CASSYRQGVYEQYF	TGTGCCAGCAGTTACAGACAGGGGGTGTACGAGCAGTACTTC
-	TRBV7-6	TRBD2	TRBJ2-7	CASSLAMGLAGGSSYEQYF	TGTGCCAGCAGCTTAGCGATGGGACTAGCGGGGGGTTCTTCCTACGAGCAGTACTTC
-	TRBV6-5	TRBD1	TRBJ1-6	CASSYPGQGRSSPLHF	TGTGCCAGCAGTTACCCGGGACAGGGAAGGTCTTCACCCCTCCACTTT
-	TRBV5-6	TRBD1	TRBJ1-2	CASSAQQGAGGYTF	TGTGCCAGCAGCGCCCAACAGGGGGCAGGTGGCTACACCTTC
-	TRBV9	TRBD1	TRBJ1-2	CASSVQAGGNYGYTF	TGTGCCAGCAGCGTACAGGCAGGGGGTAACTATGGCTACACCTTC
-	TRBV1	-	TRBJ2-3	CTSRTGGSGGASDTQYF	TGCACCAGCAGGACGGGGGGTAGCGGGGGGGCATCAGATACGCAGTATTTT
-	TRBV7-9	-	TRBJ1-5	CASAEEGSNQHF	TGTGCCAGCGCCGAGGAAGGTTCAAACCAGCATTTT
-	TRBV27	-	TRBJ1-5	CASSLVGQGSSQPQHF	TGTGCCAGCAGTTTAGTGGGGCAGGGCAGTAGCCAGCCCCAGCATTTT
-	TRBV12-5	-	TRBJ1-1	CASEWAGLGEAFF	TGTGCTAGTGAATGGGCTGGCCTGGGTGAAGCTTTCTTT
-	TRBV4-1	-	TRBJ1-4	CASSRGMAENEKLFF	TGCGCCAGCAGCCGCGGCATGGCTGAGAATGAAAAACTGTTTTTT
-	TRBV6-5	-	TRBJ1-2	CASTGRGNYGYTF	TGTGCCAGTACTGGACGGGGTAACTATGGCTACACCTTC
-	TRBV7-2	TRBD2	TRBJ2-5	CASHSGLAGYETQYF	TGTGCCAGCCATTCCGGACTAGCGGGGTATGAGACCCAGTACTTC
once	TRBV9	-	TRBJ2-1	CASSVGSRSYNEQFF	TGTGCCAGCAGCGTAGGGTCTAGATCCTACAATGAGCAGTTCTTC
-	TRBV27	-	TRBJ2-7	CASSLTGLSSYEQYF	TGTGCCAGCAGTTTGACCGGGTTGAGTTCCTACGAGCAGTACTTC
-	TRBV4-1	-	TRBJ1-1	CATRGQVNTEAFF	TGCGCCACCCGTGGGCAGGTTAACACTGAAGCTTTCTTT
-	TRBV7-6	-	TRBJ2-1	CASSLRGPVGDEQFF	TGTGCCAGCAGCTTAAGAGGGCCCGTGGGTGATGAGCAGTTCTTC
-	TRBV7-9	-	TRBJ1-2	CASRQGNYGYTF	TGTGCCAGCAGGCAGGGGAACTATGGCTACACCTTC
-	TRBV9	-	TRBJ2-1	CASSVEPGSYNEQFF	TGTGCCAGCAGCGTAGAGCCGGGCTCCTACAATGAGCAGTTCTTC
-	TRBV5-8	-	TRBJ1-2	CASSLDRSYYGYTF	TGTGCCAGCAGCTTGGACAGGAGCTACTATGGCTACACCTTC
-	TRBV27	TRBD2	TRBJ2-3	CASSFDHRSGGAIDTQYF	TGTGCCAGCAGTTTCGACCATCGTAGCGGGGGGGCTATAGATACGCAGTATTTT